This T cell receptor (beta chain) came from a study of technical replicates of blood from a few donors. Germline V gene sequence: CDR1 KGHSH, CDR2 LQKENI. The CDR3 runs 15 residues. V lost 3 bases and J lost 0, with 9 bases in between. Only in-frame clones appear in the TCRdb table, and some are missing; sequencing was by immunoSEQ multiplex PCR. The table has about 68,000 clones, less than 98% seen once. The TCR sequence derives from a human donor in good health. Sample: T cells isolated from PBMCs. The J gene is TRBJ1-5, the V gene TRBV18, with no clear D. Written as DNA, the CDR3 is TGTGCCAGCTCACCCCTTTCAGGTAGCAATCAGCCCCAGCATTTT. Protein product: CASSPLSGSNQPQHF.